The clone carrying this T cell receptor beta chain was seen a handful of times. Sequencing was performed with immunoSEQ multiplex PCR; in TCRdb, only in-frame clones are kept and a portion is missing. This sample has 55,000 or so clones, with approximately 90% found just once. The data were taken from a study of T cell changes during pregnancy in multiple sclerosis. This CDR3 is built from 16 residues. This receptor was taken from a female donor with multiple sclerosis, enrolled in a pregnancy study. This chain connects TRBV21-1 to TRBJ1-5. TRBV21-1 constitutes a pseudogene. Here the sequenced sample was CD4+ T cells from peripheral blood mononuclear cells, taken in the first trimester of pregnancy. CDR3 sequence (DNA): TGTGCCAGCAGCAAAGGAACCTTCCGGGGATATCAGCCCCAGCATTTT. It specifies CASSKGTFRGYQPQHF.